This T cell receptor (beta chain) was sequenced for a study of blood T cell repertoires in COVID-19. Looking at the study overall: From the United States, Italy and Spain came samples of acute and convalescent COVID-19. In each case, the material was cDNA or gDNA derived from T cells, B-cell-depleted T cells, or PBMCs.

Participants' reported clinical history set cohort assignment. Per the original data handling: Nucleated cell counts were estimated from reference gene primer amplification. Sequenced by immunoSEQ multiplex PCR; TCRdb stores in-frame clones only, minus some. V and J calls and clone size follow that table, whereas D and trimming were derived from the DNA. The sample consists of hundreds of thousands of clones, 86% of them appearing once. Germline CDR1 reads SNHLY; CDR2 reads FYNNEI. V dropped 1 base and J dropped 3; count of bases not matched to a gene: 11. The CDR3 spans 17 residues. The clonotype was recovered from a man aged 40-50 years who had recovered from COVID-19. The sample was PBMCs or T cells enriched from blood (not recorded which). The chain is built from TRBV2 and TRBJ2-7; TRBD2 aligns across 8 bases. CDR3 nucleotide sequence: TGTGCCAGCAGTGAAGGGCCGATATTGGCGGGAGGCTACGAGCAGTACTTC. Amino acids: CASSEGPILAGGYEQYF.